These T cell receptor beta chains were read from a single sample in a study of blood T cell repertoires in COVID-19. Clones were read by immunoSEQ multiplex PCR, and TCRdb kept only the in-frame ones, dropping some. The table includes about 69,000 clones, approximately 79% detected once. Sequencing used peripheral blood. The origin of the receptors is a human donor in a cohort sampled during active COVID-19. CDR3s include the opening cysteine and the closing phenylalanine or tryptophan. The order of the fields is D gene, J gene, clone size, V gene, CDR3 protein, CDR3 DNA. A D gene is named only where the DNA matches it firmly. Size values are once, few and many counts, or a class for expanded clones, and some rows have none.

-	TRBJ1-1	-	TRBV19	CASSILPGMGLNTEAFF	TGTGCCAGTAGTATTTTGCCGGGAATGGGTCTTAACACTGAAGCTTTCTTT
TRBD2	TRBJ2-5	-	TRBV3-1/TRBV3-2	CASSQDIGLAGAETQYF	TGTGCCAGCAGCCAAGATATCGGACTAGCGGGAGCAGAGACCCAGTACTTC
TRBD2	TRBJ2-1	once	TRBV19	CASRKWGGYNNEQFF	TGTGCCAGTAGAAAGTGGGGGGGGTATAACAATGAGCAGTTCTTC
TRBD1	TRBJ1-1	-	TRBV3-1/TRBV3-2	CASSRQGNTEAFF	TGTGCCAGCAGCCGACAGGGCAACACTGAAGCTTTCTTT
TRBD2	TRBJ2-5	-	TRBV4-1	CASSQGSTSGGEETQYF	TGCGCCAGCAGCCAAGGGTCGACTAGCGGGGGAGAAGAGACCCAGTACTTC
-	TRBJ2-1	-	TRBV18	CASSPQLGTNEQFF	TGTGCCAGCTCACCGCAACTAGGCACGAATGAGCAGTTCTTC
TRBD2	TRBJ2-7	-	TRBV7-2	CASSRDGTSVSYEQYF	TGTGCCAGCAGCAGAGACGGGACTAGCGTCTCCTACGAGCAGTACTTC
-	TRBJ1-2	-	TRBV5-6	CASRRTSAGHGYTF	TGTGCCAGCAGGAGGACATCTGCGGGGCATGGCTACACCTTC
TRBD1	TRBJ2-4	-	TRBV5-4	CASSLQGPTNIQYF	TGTGCCAGCAGCTTACAGGGGCCGACAAACATTCAGTACTTC
TRBD1	TRBJ2-4	-	TRBV5-5	CASRGTGGRNIQYF	TGTGCCAGCAGAGGGACAGGGGGCAGGAACATTCAGTACTTC
TRBD1	TRBJ2-2	-	TRBV19	CASSIVAGGGTGELFF	TGTGCCAGTAGTATAGTCGCAGGGGGTGGTACCGGGGAGCTGTTTTTT
TRBD1	TRBJ1-5	-	TRBV15	CATRGDRGLGGNQPQHF	TGTGCCACCAGAGGGGACAGGGGGCTAGGAGGCAATCAGCCCCAGCATTTT
TRBD2	TRBJ2-7	few	TRBV2	CASSIPRLAGIYEQYF	TGTGCCAGCAGTATCCCAAGACTAGCGGGGATATACGAGCAGTACTTC
-	TRBJ2-5	-	TRBV7-8	CASTSRWGQHQETQYF	TGTGCCAGCACCTCACGGTGGGGACAACACCAAGAGACCCAGTACTTC
-	TRBJ1-3	many	TRBV5-6	CASSLTASGIYF	TGTGCCAGCAGCTTAACCGCCAGCGGCATATATTTT
-	TRBJ1-1	-	TRBV28	CASSDDRVRAFF	TGTGCCAGCAGTGACGACAGAGTAAGGGCTTTCTTT
-	TRBJ2-7	-	TRBV18	CASSPTGGREQYF	TGTGCCAGCTCACCGACGGGGGGCCGCGAGCAGTACTTC
-	TRBJ2-1	-	TRBV10-2	CASSEWRAQQYEQFF	TGCGCCAGCAGTGAATGGCGGGCCCAACAATATGAGCAGTTCTTC
TRBD2	TRBJ2-1	-	TRBV10-2	CASSEPGGGDEQFF	TGCGCCAGCAGTGAGCCAGGCGGGGGGGATGAGCAGTTCTTC
TRBD1	TRBJ2-1	-	TRBV7-9	CASSFRGSIDEQFF	TGTGCCAGCAGCTTCAGGGGGAGTATCGATGAGCAGTTCTTC
TRBD2	TRBJ2-2	-	TRBV4-2	CASSQDNSGATGELFF	TGTGCCAGCAGCCAAGATAATAGCGGGGCTACCGGGGAGCTGTTTTTT
TRBD2	TRBJ2-7	-	TRBV11-2	CASSRELAGSYEQYF	TGTGCCAGCAGCCGCGAGCTAGCGGGGTCCTACGAGCAGTACTTC
TRBD2	TRBJ2-5	few	TRBV5-4	CASSLARGGRETQYF	TGTGCCAGCAGCTTGGCTCGGGGGGGTCGAGAGACCCAGTACTTC
-	TRBJ2-3	-	TRBV11-2	CASSLGRFAGPTDTQYF	TGTGCCAGCAGCTTAGGAAGGTTTGCGGGGCCCACAGATACGCAGTATTTT
TRBD1	TRBJ1-4	once	TRBV27	CASSLTGGRLANEKLFF	TGTGCCAGCAGTTTGACAGGGGGCCGCCTAGCTAATGAAAAACTGTTTTTT
-	TRBJ1-2	-	TRBV28	CASSPAGLNYGYTF	TGTGCCAGCAGTCCGGCAGGTCTCAACTATGGCTACACCTTC
-	TRBJ1-1	-	TRBV6-1	CASSEALGATNTEAFF	TGTGCCAGCAGTGAAGCGCTTGGGGCGACGAACACTGAAGCTTTCTTT
TRBD2	TRBJ2-7	-	TRBV5-1	CASSPSLAGSYEQYF	TGCGCCAGCAGCCCCAGTCTAGCGGGTTCCTACGAGCAGTACTTC